This entry lists 17 T cell receptor beta chains sequenced from one sample in a study of control samples from healthy donors and cancer patients. TCRdb keeps only in-frame clones here, not all; method: immunoSEQ multiplex PCR. Among some 200,000 clones, roughly 89% were seen once, and the ten largest hold roughly 1.6%. Material for sequencing was blood. The source of these receptors is a woman aged 25 to 39 in good health.

In DNA form, the CDR3 reads TGTGCCAGCAGTCCCCCGGACAGGGGCAACACCATATATTTT. Translation gives CASSPPDRGNTIYF. The chain couples TRBV28 to TRBJ1-3; the match to TRBD1 covers 9 bases. This CDR3 is 14 amino acids long. In germline, CDR1 is MDHEN, CDR2 SYDVKM. V trimming: 5 bases; J trimming: 7 bases; junction bases outside the gene matches: 6.

The chain couples TRBV4-1 to TRBJ1-5; 8 bases line up with TRBD1. Germline CDR1 and CDR2: MGHRA and YSYEKL. Losses at the gene ends were 0 bases for V and 3 bases for J; bases not matched to a gene: 1. The CDR3 length is 15 residues. The CDR3 sequence is CASSQEDRANQPQHF. CDR3 DNA sequence: TGCGCCAGCAGCCAAGAGGACAGGGCCAATCAGCCCCAGCATTTT.

The rearrangement joins TRBV5-6 to TRBJ1-3; TRBD1 might be the D (6 bases). Trimming left V 0 bases short and J 3 bases short, with 10 bases between. Germline V gene data show CDR1 as SGHDT and CDR2 as YYEEEE. This CDR3 has 15 residues. The CDR3 coding sequence is TGTGCCAGCAGCTTGGTTCAGGGGTTTGGAAACACCATATATTTT. Its translation is CASSLVQGFGNTIYF.

This chain uses TRBV5-1 with TRBJ2-3; 11 bases are shared with TRBD1. Germline V gene sequence: CDR1 SGHRS, CDR2 YFSETQ. V dropped 4 bases and J dropped 3; count of bases not matched to a gene: 7. The CDR3 has 16 amino acids. The CDR3 loop reads CASSNGQGAPTDTQYF. Written as DNA, the CDR3 is TGCGCCAGCAGCAATGGACAGGGGGCGCCAACAGATACGCAGTATTTT.

This chain connects TRBV3-1 (or the pseudogene TRBV3-2) to TRBJ2-1, with TRBD2 matching over 7 bases. The V segment lost 1 base and the J segment 2 bases; nucleotides outside the gene matches: 5. Germline V lookup: CDR1 LGHDT, CDR2 YNNKEL (reference sequence). This CDR3 has 16 amino acids. CDR3: CASSQGGAGAYNEQFF. CDR3 nucleotides: TGTGCCAGCAGCCAAGGTGGGGCGGGGGCCTACAATGAGCAGTTCTTC.

The genes are TRBV5-1 and TRBJ2-3, with TRBD2 identical over 14 bases. The CDR3 contains 16 residues. The V gene's germline CDR1 is SGHRS and CDR2 YFSETQ. The trim removed 6 bases at V and 5 bases at J, leaving 8 bases unmatched. The CDR3 DNA follows: TGCGCCAGCAACGGGACTAGCGGGAGTCGTAAAGATACGCAGTATTTT. This sequence encodes CASNGTSGSRKDTQYF.

The chain carries TRBV7-6 and TRBJ1-1; 9 nucleotides line up with TRBD1. The CDR3 has 13 amino acids. The V segment lost 6 bases and the J segment 2 bases; nucleotides outside the gene matches: 1. The germline V gene has CDR1 SGHVS and CDR2 FNYEAQ. CDR3 DNA: TGTGCCAGCAGGGGACAGGGTAACACTGAAGCTTTCTTT. This encodes CASRGQGNTEAFF.

The chain combines TRBV4-2 with TRBJ2-7, with 11 bases aligning to TRBD2. The CDR3 runs 15 residues. Germline V lookup: CDR1 LGHNA, CDR2 YNFKEQ. V was clipped by 3 bases and J by 4 bases; unmatched bases: 5. The CDR3 sequence: CASSHLSGGGYEQYF. CDR3 nucleotides: TGTGCCAGCAGCCACCTTAGCGGGGGGGGTTACGAGCAGTACTTC.

This chain links TRBV4-3 with TRBJ2-3, with 9 bases lining up with TRBD2. The CDR3 covers 17 residues. The V gene end was trimmed by 0 bases and the J gene end by 4 bases; junction bases not matched to a gene: 8. Germline V gives CDR1 LGHNA, CDR2 YSLEER. CDR3 protein: CASSQDLAGALADTQYF. DNA of the CDR3: TGCGCCAGCAGCCAAGACTTAGCGGGAGCGCTGGCAGATACGCAGTATTTT.

The J gene is TRBJ2-1, the V gene TRBV11-2; the match to TRBD2 covers 10 bases. Germline CDR1 is SGHAT and CDR2 is FQNNGV. The CDR3 loop spans 15 amino acids. V lost 5 bases and J lost 4; bases outside the gene matches: 5. The CDR3 loop is CASSQSGGAYNEQFF. As DNA, the CDR3 is TGTGCCAGCAGCCAAAGCGGGGGGGCATACAATGAGCAGTTCTTC. The variable domain in full, with the rest retrieved from reference TRBV11-2 and TRBJ2-1, is EAGVAQSPRYKIIEKRQSVAFWCNPISGHATLYWYQQILGQGPKLLIQFQNNGVVDDSQLPKDRFSAERLKGVDSTLKIQPAKLEDSAVYLCASSQSGGAYNEQFFGPGTRLTVL.

The chain couples TRBV6-5 to TRBJ2-3; D possibly corresponds to TRBD2 (5 bases). V lost 4 bases to trimming and J lost 4 bases, with 12 bases between them. Per the germline V gene, CDR1 is MNHEY and CDR2 is SVGAGI. The CDR3 is 14 residues long. The CDR3 loop is CASSSGFGPDTQYF. CDR3 sequence (DNA): TGTGCCAGCAGTTCGGGGTTTGGGCCAGATACGCAGTATTTT.

The gene calls are TRBV30 and TRBJ1-4; tentative D call: TRBD1 (5 bases). Germline V gives CDR1 GTSNPN, CDR2 SVGIG (reference sequence). With 0 bases removed from V and 7 bases from J, the gap between germline ends came to 12 bases. The CDR3 runs 14 residues. DNA of the CDR3: TGTGCCTGGAGTGTGGGGGGAGGTATTGAAAAACTGTTTTTT. This translates into CAWSVGGGIEKLFF.

The chain uses TRBV5-1 and TRBJ2-7; 11 positions agree with TRBD1. The CDR3 length is 15 residues. Germline CDR1 reads SGHRS; CDR2 reads YFSETQ. V was pared by 1 base and J by 2 bases, with 2 bases of the junction left unmatched. The CDR3 here is CASSLRTGGTYEQYF. The DNA of the CDR3 is TGCGCCAGCAGCTTGAGGACAGGGGGCACCTACGAGCAGTACTTC.

The gene calls are TRBV7-9 and TRBJ2-1; 9 positions agree with TRBD1. Germline CDR1 SEHNR, CDR2 FQNEAQ (reference sequence). The V segment lost 1 base and the J segment 4 bases; nucleotides outside the gene matches: 2. This CDR3 spans 15 amino acids. The CDR3 coding sequence is TGTGCCAGCAGCTTAGTGGGACAGGGTTACAATGAGCAGTTCTTC. Protein product: CASSLVGQGYNEQFF.

The CDR3 protein is CASSSPGLAGGTDTQYF. The CDR3 DNA reads TGCGCCAGCAGCTCCCCGGGACTAGCGGGGGGGACAGATACGCAGTATTTT. The chain is built from TRBV5-1 and TRBJ2-3, with TRBD2 identical over 16 bases. The J segment lost 3 bases and the V segment lost 3 bases, leaving 4 bases of the junction unmatched. CDR1 SGHRS and CDR2 YFSETQ come from the germline V gene. The CDR3 totals 17 residues.

The chain employs TRBV4-2 and TRBJ2-7; TRBD2 matches at 7 bases. V lost 0 bases and J lost 0; bases outside the gene matches: 5. CDR1 is LGHNA and CDR2 is YNFKEQ in the germline V gene. The CDR3 runs 16 residues. Written as DNA, the CDR3 is TGTGCCAGCAGCCAAGATTCGGGGACTATCTCCTACGAGCAGTACTTC. Residues: CASSQDSGTISYEQYF.

This chain links TRBV19 with TRBJ1-3, with D possibly TRBD1 on 6 matching bases. The CDR3 totals 15 residues. Trimming left V 3 bases short and J 0 bases short, with 9 bases between. The germline gives CDR1 LNHDA, CDR2 SQIVND (reference sequence). The CDR3 DNA is TGTGCCAGTAGTATCGACAGGAGCTCTGGAAACACCATATATTTT. This codes for CASSIDRSSGNTIYF. The variable domain in full, completed from reference TRBV19 and TRBJ1-3, reads DGGITQSPKYLFRKEGQNVTLSCEQNLNHDAMYWYRQDPGQGLRLIYYSQIVNDFQKGDIAEGYSVSREKKESFPLTVTSAQKNPTAFYLCASSIDRSSGNTIYFGEGSWLTVV.